This T cell receptor beta chain was profiled in a study of Graves' ophthalmopathy and Graves' hyperthyroidism (dated by TCRdb to between 2018 and 2020). Some background on the complete study: Peripheral blood was collected at initial diagnosis, prior to any treatment. An independent validation cohort was composed of roughly 18 hyperthyroidism patients and approximately 15 patients who later progressed from hyperthyroidism to ophthalmopathy. In total, approximately 130 blood samples were TCR-sequenced: 43 ophthalmopathy, roughly 80 hyperthyroidism and around 17 hyperthyroidism-to-ophthalmopathy patients. TCR beta repertoire signatures were used to distinguish Graves' ophthalmopathy from Graves' hyperthyroidism and to predict progression to ophthalmopathy. For training and testing, the approximately 92 patients in the discovery cohort were randomly divided in a 7:3 ratio. In six hyperthyroidism patients, the T-cell repertoire of thyroid tissue was compared with the T-cell repertoire of blood. A discovery set of 100 patients (43 ophthalmopathy, just over 55 stable hyperthyroidism) was enrolled to explore V-J signatures distinguishing ophthalmopathy from hyperthyroidism. Once sampling was done, hyperthyroidism patients were given methimazole at a starting dose of 30 mg daily, while ophthalmopathy patients were given high-dose intravenous methylprednisolone.

For CDR1 and CDR2, the germline V gene lists MGHDK and SYGVNS. Spanning cysteine to phenylalanine, the CDR3 consists of 13 amino acids. The kept DNA is CDR3 alone, 39 bases in frame from the first base. V was cut back by 5 bases and J by 5 bases, leaving a gap of 12 bases between them. Ophthalmopathy patients were characterized by moderately to severely active disease, a Clinical Activity Score of at least 3, a NOSPECS grade of at least 4, and a disease duration under 3 months. Patients with other autoimmune diseases, uncontrolled infections, pregnancy or lactation were excluded. Clinical symptoms, serum thyroxine, TRAb, thyroid ultrasound and orbital computed tomography formed the basis of the diagnosis. Using Ficoll-Paque density gradient centrifugation, PBMCs were isolated from less than 13 ml of fresh peripheral blood. Total RNA was extracted with Trizol reagent and quality-checked on an Agilent 2100 Bioanalyzer.

For repertoire sequencing, TCR beta CDR3 regions were amplified from RNA transcripts. The first round of RT-PCR was done with HTBI primers and the Qiagen OneStep RT-PCR kit, and was followed by a second round of multiplex PCR, then size selection and purification. Libraries were sequenced on an Illumina HiSeq2000 using paired-end 100 bp reads. Under the source paper's analysis protocol: SOAPnuke was used to process the reads, removing any read that contained adapters or uncalled bases, had a mean Phred below 15, or lacked an exact match to the constant primer or identifier. COPE v1.2.5 was used to merge high-quality paired reads. Unique nucleotide sequences were defined as clonotypes and aligned to IMGT TRB V, D and J references using MiTCR v1.1. Analysis was restricted to V-J combinations with a frequency above 0.0001, which covered 98% to 99.2% of repertoires. For each V-J combination, a TCR clonal expansion and chaos score was defined as F50 clonal expansion divided by the chaos observed in the TCRdist matrix. Features were reduced by Welch's t-statistics and random forest to around 14 V-J combinations, which fed a naive Bayes classifier. The Morisita-Horn index was used to measure how similar the thyroid and blood repertoires were. Starting from the raw public reads, TCRdb applied fastp trimming at Q25, assembled clones with MiXCR and retained in-frame beta chains. CDR3 protein sequences are deduplicated, and each keeps its most common genes and DNA. The V and J calls reflect TCRdb's pipeline rather than the authors' work. This sample holds about half a million distinct CDR3 sequences; around 14% were observed only once. In total, the top ten clones hold about 9.4% of the sample.

What the research found in general, with its limitations: In cross-validation, the 13-signature model distinguished ophthalmopathy from stable hyperthyroidism with 85% to 90% sensitivity and just under 84% specificity, and in the test set the corresponding values were approximately 80% and 75%. Most expanded thyroid clonotypes with a frequency above 0.001 also appeared in blood, which suggests that blood repertoires may reflect the immune response in the thyroid. No statistical method was used to set the sample size in advance, and the investigators knew which group each participant was assigned to. In validation, the model predicted ophthalmopathy progression with about 70% sensitivity and approximately 72% specificity; roughly eleven predicted patients were CT-confirmed with GO in a median of around 6.5 months.

As regards this clonotype: The antigen it recognizes is unknown. Per-base quality was not reported, and no clone a single base away is much larger than it.

The sequence links TRBV25-1 to TRBJ1-1; no confident D gene assignment can be made. The specimen sequenced was blood. This receptor was obtained from a woman in her twenties or thirties with Graves' ophthalmopathy. Donor details come from another sample of the same person, matched by shared clones. The CDR3 region: CASSTTSRTEAFF. The DNA is TGTGCCAGCAGTACTACAAGCCGAACTGAAGCTTTCTTT.